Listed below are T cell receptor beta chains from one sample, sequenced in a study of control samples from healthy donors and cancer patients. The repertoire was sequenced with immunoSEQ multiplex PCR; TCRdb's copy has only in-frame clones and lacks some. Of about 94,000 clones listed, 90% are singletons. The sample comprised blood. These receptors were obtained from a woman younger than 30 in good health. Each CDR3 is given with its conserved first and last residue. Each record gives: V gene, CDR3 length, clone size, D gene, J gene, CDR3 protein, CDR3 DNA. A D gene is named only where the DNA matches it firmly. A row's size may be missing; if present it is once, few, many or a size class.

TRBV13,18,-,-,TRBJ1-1,CASSLAVRESAMNTEAFF,TGTGCCAGCAGCTTAGCCGTTCGCGAGTCGGCTATGAACACTGAAGCTTTCTTT
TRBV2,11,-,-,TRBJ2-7,CASTVSYEQYF,TGTGCCAGTACCGTCTCCTACGAGCAGTACTTC
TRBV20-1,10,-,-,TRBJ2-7,CSASSYEQYF,TGCAGTGCTAGCTCCTACGAGCAGTACTTC
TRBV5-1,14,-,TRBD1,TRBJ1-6,CASSWGQVDSPLHF,TGCGCCAGCAGCTGGGGACAGGTGGATTCACCCCTCCACTTT
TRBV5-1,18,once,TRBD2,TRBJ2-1,CASSPDVAGTNSYNEQFF,TGCGCCAGCAGCCCCGATGTAGCGGGTACAAACTCCTACAATGAGCAGTTCTTC
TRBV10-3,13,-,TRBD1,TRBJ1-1,CAIRDDRVPEAFF,TGTGCCATCAGGGATGACAGGGTCCCTGAAGCTTTCTTT
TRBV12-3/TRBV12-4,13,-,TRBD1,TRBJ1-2,CASKTGGAYGYTF,TGTGCCAGCAAAACAGGGGGGGCCTATGGCTACACCTTC
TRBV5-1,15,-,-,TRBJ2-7,CASSLTGWGRSEQYF,TGCGCCAGCAGCTTAACAGGGTGGGGAAGATCAGAGCAGTACTTC
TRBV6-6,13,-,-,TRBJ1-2,CASTSTAGYGYTF,TGTGCCAGCACCTCCACTGCGGGCTATGGCTACACCTTC
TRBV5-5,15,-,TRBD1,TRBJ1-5,CASSFGQGQDQPQHF,TGTGCCAGCAGCTTCGGACAGGGGCAGGATCAGCCCCAGCATTTT
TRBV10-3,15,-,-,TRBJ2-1,CAIGLGDSSYNEQFF,TGTGCCATCGGTCTGGGGGATAGCTCCTACAATGAGCAGTTCTTC
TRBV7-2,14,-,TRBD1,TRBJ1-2,CASSFITGDYGYTF,TGTGCCAGCAGTTTCATTACAGGGGATTATGGCTACACCTTC
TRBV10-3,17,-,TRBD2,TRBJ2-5,CAISDPGLAGDGETQYF,TGTGCCATCAGTGACCCCGGACTAGCGGGGGATGGAGAGACCCAGTACTTC
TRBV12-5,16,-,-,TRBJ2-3,CASGLVLGPTTDTQYF,TGTGCTAGTGGTTTGGTCCTAGGGCCAACCACAGATACGCAGTATTTT
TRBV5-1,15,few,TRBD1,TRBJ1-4,CASSLKGQGGEKLFF,TGCGCCAGCAGCTTGAAGGGACAGGGGGGAGAAAAACTGTTTTTT
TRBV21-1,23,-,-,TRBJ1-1,CASNFSQARSKWPSGGGTTEAFF,TGTGCCAGCAATTTCTCTCAAGCAAGATCCAAGTGGCCTTCTGGGGGAGGGACCACTGAAGCTTTCTTT
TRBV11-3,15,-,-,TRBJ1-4,CASSSTLGGNEKLFF,TGTGCCAGCAGCTCCACTTTAGGGGGGAATGAAAAACTGTTTTTT
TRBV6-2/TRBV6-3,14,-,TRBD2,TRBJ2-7,CASSYGLEGYEQYF,TGTGCCAGCAGTTACGGACTAGAGGGCTACGAGCAGTACTTC
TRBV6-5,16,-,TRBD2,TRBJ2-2,CASSYYGTSFGGELFF,TGTGCCAGCAGTTACTACGGGACTAGCTTTGGCGGGGAGCTGTTTTTT
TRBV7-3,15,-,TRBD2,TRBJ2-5,CASSPLGGGAETQYF,TGTGCCAGCAGCCCCTTGGGCGGGGGGGCGGAGACCCAGTACTTC
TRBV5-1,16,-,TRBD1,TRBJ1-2,CASSFGDQQGARGYTF,TGCGCCAGCAGCTTCGGGGACCAACAGGGGGCGCGTGGCTACACCTTC
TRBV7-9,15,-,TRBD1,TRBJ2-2,CASRFTGGLSGELFF,TGTGCCAGCAGATTTACAGGGGGTTTAAGCGGGGAGCTGTTTTTT
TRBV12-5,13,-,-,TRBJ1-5,CASGLEINQPQHF,TGTGCTAGTGGTTTGGAGATCAATCAGCCCCAGCATTTT
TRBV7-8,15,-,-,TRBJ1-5,CASSLEYRANQPQHF,TGTGCCAGCAGCTTAGAGTACAGGGCCAATCAGCCCCAGCATTTT
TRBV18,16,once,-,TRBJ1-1,CASSPTLTGANTEAFF,TGTGCCAGCTCACCGACCCTGACAGGTGCGAACACTGAAGCTTTCTTT
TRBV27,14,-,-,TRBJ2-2,CATRPLANTGELFF,TGTGCCACCCGCCCCTTAGCGAACACCGGGGAGCTGTTTTTT
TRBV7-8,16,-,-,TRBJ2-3,CASSLPSQPRTDTQYF,TGTGCCAGCAGCTTACCCTCCCAGCCCAGGACAGATACGCAGTATTTT
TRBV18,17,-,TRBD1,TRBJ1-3,CASSPSSGGWSGNTIYF,TGTGCCAGCTCACCATCTTCAGGGGGTTGGTCTGGAAACACCATATATTTT
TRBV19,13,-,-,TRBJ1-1,CASSDYGGTEAFF,TGTGCCAGTAGCGATTACGGAGGCACTGAAGCTTTCTTT
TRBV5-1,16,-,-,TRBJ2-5,CASSLVGGGGLETQYF,TGCGCCAGCAGCTTGGTTGGAGGGGGCGGGTTAGAGACCCAGTACTTC
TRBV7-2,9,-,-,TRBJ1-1,CASITEAFF,TGTGCCAGCATCACTGAAGCTTTCTTT
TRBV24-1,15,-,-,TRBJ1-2,CATSDSWGIDYGYTF,TGTGCCACCAGTGATTCGTGGGGGATTGACTATGGCTACACCTTC
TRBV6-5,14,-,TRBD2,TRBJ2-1,CASSRPGTNNEQFF,TGTGCCAGCAGTCGGCCTGGGACTAACAATGAGCAGTTCTTC
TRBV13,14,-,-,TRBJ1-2,CASSSWGAGIGYTF,TGTGCCAGCAGCTCCTGGGGTGCGGGTATAGGCTACACCTTC
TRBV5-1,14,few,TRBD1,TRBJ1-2,CASSLGQGRDGYTF,TGCGCCAGCAGCTTGGGACAGGGAAGGGATGGCTACACCTTC
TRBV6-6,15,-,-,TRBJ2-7,CASSYLTGEGYEQYF,TGTGCCAGCAGTTACCTGACAGGGGAGGGCTACGAGCAGTACTTC
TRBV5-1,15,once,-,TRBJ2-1,CASSRNWGSNNEQFF,TGCGCCAGCAGCCGCAATTGGGGATCCAATAATGAGCAGTTCTTC
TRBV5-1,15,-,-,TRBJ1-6,CASSLDGGSNSPLHF,TGCGCCAGCAGCTTGGATGGGGGAAGTAATTCACCCCTCCACTTT
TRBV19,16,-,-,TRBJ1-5,CASSISPWGGDQPQHF,TGTGCCAGTAGTATATCCCCTTGGGGGGGAGATCAGCCCCAGCATTTT
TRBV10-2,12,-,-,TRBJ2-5,CASSESGETQYF,TGCGCCAGCAGTGAGTCAGGAGAGACCCAGTACTTC
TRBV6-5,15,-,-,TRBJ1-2,CASSYSSGNGYGYTF,TGTGCCAGCAGTTACTCGAGTGGGAACGGCTATGGCTACACCTTC
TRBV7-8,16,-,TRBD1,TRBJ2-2,CASTDRQGKNTGELFF,TGTGCCAGCACCGACCGACAGGGGAAGAACACCGGGGAGCTGTTTTTT
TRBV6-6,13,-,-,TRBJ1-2,CASSYGENYGYTF,TGTGCCAGCAGTTATGGGGAAAACTATGGCTACACCTTC
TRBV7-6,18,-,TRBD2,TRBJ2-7,CASNTPPRSGGVHYEQYF,TGTGCCAGCAATACCCCCCCCAGAAGCGGGGGGGTGCACTACGAGCAGTACTTC
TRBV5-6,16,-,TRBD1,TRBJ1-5,CASSFSGTGLNQPQHF,TGTGCCAGCAGCTTTAGCGGGACAGGGCTCAATCAGCCCCAGCATTTT
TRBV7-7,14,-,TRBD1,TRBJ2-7,CARETGGESYEQYF,TGTGCCAGGGAGACAGGGGGCGAGTCCTACGAGCAGTACTTC
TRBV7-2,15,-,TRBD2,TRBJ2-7,CASSFGLAGGLEQYF,TGTGCCAGCAGCTTCGGACTAGCTGGGGGTCTCGAGCAGTACTTC
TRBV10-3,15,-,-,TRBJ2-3,CAISEMRGHTDTQYF,TGTGCCATCAGTGAGATGCGGGGGCACACAGATACGCAGTATTTT
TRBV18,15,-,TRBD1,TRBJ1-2,CASSMGQGTQPGNTF,TGTGCCAGCTCAATGGGACAGGGGACGCAGCCTGGTAACACCTTC
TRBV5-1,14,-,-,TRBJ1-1,CASSLDSTNTEAFF,TGCGCCAGCAGCTTGGATTCTACTAACACTGAAGCTTTCTTT